Below, 20 T cell receptor beta chains from the same sample are listed, as sequenced in a study of CD8+ T cells in alopecia areata. Specified treatment: oral pan-JAK inhibitor, 5-10 mg twice daily. RNA, once extracted, was reverse transcribed into cDNA for use as the sequencing template. Using immunoSEQ multiplex PCR, the repertoire was profiled, and TCRdb retains in-frame clones only, with some absent. Of under 350,000 clones in the sample, about three fifths were seen once. Sequencing used CD4+ T cells sorted from blood, obtained at week 24, from a patient treated with tofacitinib. These receptors came from a human donor with alopecia areata.

V is TRBV5-1 and J is TRBJ2-7; D is perhaps TRBD1 (7 bases). Looked up from germline, CDR1 is SGHRS and CDR2 is YFSETQ. The CDR3 is 15 residues long. V was cut by 4 bases and J by 2 bases, with 16 bases left in between. The CDR3: CASSLRDSIAYEQYF. CDR3 coding DNA: TGCGCCAGCAGCCTGCGGGACAGTATAGCCTACGAGCAGTACTTC.

This clone was counted ten times or more. The rearrangement links TRBV5-1 to TRBJ2-3; the match to TRBD2 covers 13 bases. This CDR3 region has 16 residues. J was trimmed by 3 bases and V by 3 bases; bases with no gene match: 4. Looked up from germline, CDR1 is SGHRS and CDR2 is YFSETQ. CDR3 DNA sequence: TGCGCCAGCAGCTGGGGACTAGCGGGGCGAACAGATACGCAGTATTTT. Its translation is CASSWGLAGRTDTQYF.

J is TRBJ2-5 and V is TRBV7-9; 7 bases are a match to TRBD1. The CDR3 length is 13 residues. J was trimmed by 3 bases and V by 4 bases; bases with no gene match: 2. Germline V lookup: CDR1 SEHNR, CDR2 FQNEAQ (reference sequence). The CDR3 DNA reads as TGTGCCAGCAGCTCCGGGACAGAAGAGACCCAGTACTTC. Amino acid sequence: CASSSGTEETQYF.

This CDR3 reads CASSLGPITDTQYF. The CDR3 DNA sequence: TGCGCCAGCAGCTTGGGTCCGATCACAGATACGCAGTATTTT. The V gene is TRBV5-1, the J gene TRBJ2-3, with D uncertain. The V and J ends lost 0 bases and 2 bases respectively, with 7 bases between them. There are 14 residues in the CDR3. Looked up from germline, CDR1 is SGHRS and CDR2 is YFSETQ.

This clone was seen a few times. This chain links TRBV30 with TRBJ1-2; D might be TRBD1 (6 bases). Per the germline V gene, CDR1 is GTSNPN and CDR2 is SVGIG (reference sequence). The CDR3 is made up of 17 amino acids. V was trimmed by 3 bases and J by 5 bases, leaving 25 bases between them. CDR3 residues: CAWSGFPQGQGLYGYTF. The CDR3 region has the DNA TGTGCCTGGAGCGGTTTCCCACAGGGCCAGGGGTTATATGGCTACACCTTC.

The rearrangement uses TRBV19 and TRBJ2-1; no clear D. This CDR3 region has 15 residues. V was clipped by 6 bases and J by 0 bases, with 12 bases between them. Per germline, CDR1 LNHDA and CDR2 SQIVND (reference sequence). CDR3 residues: CASRLTQSSYNEQFF. CDR3 coding DNA: TGTGCCAGTAGGCTAACACAGAGCTCCTACAATGAGCAGTTCTTC.

This sequence joins TRBV7-6 and TRBJ2-1, with 14 bases that match TRBD2. The V segment lost 1 base and the J segment 6 bases; nucleotides outside the gene matches: 2. The germline gives CDR1 SGHVS, CDR2 FNYEAQ. The CDR3 length is 16 residues. CDR3 sequence: CASSLVGLAGGNEQFF. CDR3 nucleotide sequence: TGTGCCAGCAGCTTAGTAGGACTAGCGGGGGGCAATGAGCAGTTCTTC.

This chain links TRBV27 with TRBJ1-1; D gene uncertain. The CDR3 runs 13 residues. Germline assignment: CDR1 MNHEY and CDR2 SMNVEV (reference sequence). Trimming stripped 5 bases from V and 4 bases from J, with 11 bases between. In DNA form, the CDR3 reads TGTGCCAGCAGTCTTAACGGGCGCACTGAAGCTTTCTTT. It yields the protein CASSLNGRTEAFF.

This clone was counted a single time. V and J are TRBV7-2 and TRBJ1-2, with TRBD1 as a possible D gene (5 bases). This CDR3 region has 16 residues. V lost 2 bases and J lost 2, with 15 bases in between. Germline CDR1 and CDR2: SGHTA and FQGNSA. The DNA for the CDR3 is TGTGCCAGCAGCTTAATGGGGTCACAGGAGAACTATGGCTACACCTTC. This codes for CASSLMGSQENYGYTF.

This clone was found many times. The CDR3 protein is CASSFRGREAFF. For the CDR3, the DNA is TGTGCCAGCAGTTTCAGGGGGCGCGAAGCTTTCTTT. The chain has TRBV27 and TRBJ1-1; 8 nucleotides align to TRBD1. V lost 3 bases and J lost 8; bases outside the gene matches: 2. This CDR3 spans 12 amino acids. Germline V gene sequence: CDR1 MNHEY, CDR2 SMNVEV (reference sequence).

The chain recombines TRBV7-2 with TRBJ1-6, with no clear D. CDR3 size: 14 residues. Trimming pared 5 bases from V and 8 bases from J, leaving 13 bases between. The germline CDR1 and CDR2 sequences are SGHTA and FQGNSA. The CDR3 here is CASSPRPRDSPLHF. CDR3 in DNA: TGTGCCAGCAGCCCCCGGCCGCGAGATTCACCCCTCCACTTT.

The chain recombines TRBV29-1 with TRBJ1-1, with D unclear. The V end lost 4 bases, the J end lost 4 bases, and 7 bases lay between the germline ends. CDR1 is SQVTM, CDR2 ANQGSEA, per germline. The CDR3 loop spans 11 amino acids. CDR3 in DNA: TGCAGCGTTGGGACTACCACTGAAGCTTTCTTT. Encoded protein: CSVGTTTEAFF.

The V call is TRBV7-2, the J call TRBJ1-6, with unresolved D. The CDR3 is 14 residues long. Germline V gene lookup returns CDR1 SGHTA and CDR2 FQGNSA. V gave up 1 base and J gave up 7 bases, with 8 bases separating them. Here the CDR3 reads CASSLGRPNSPLHF. The CDR3 DNA follows: TGTGCCAGCAGCTTAGGCCGCCCAAATTCACCCCTCCACTTT.

This clone was recorded a few times. The chain joins TRBV5-4 to TRBJ2-1; maybe TRBD2 (5 bases). Deletions cut 4 bases from V and 6 bases from J, with 11 bases between. Germline lookup yields CDR1 SGHNT and CDR2 YYREEE (reference sequence). This CDR3 has 13 residues. CDR3 DNA: TGTGCCAGCAGCGTCGCTAGCAGCAATGAGCAGTTCTTC. Its protein product is CASSVASSNEQFF.

This chain links TRBV5-4 with TRBJ2-3, with 7 bases aligning to TRBD2. V shed 3 bases and J 4 bases; nucleotides not matched to a gene: 11. The germline gives CDR1 SGHNT, CDR2 YYREEE (reference sequence). The CDR3 sequence is 16 residues long. The chain's CDR3 is CASSYPSGVGADTQYF. The CDR3 bases are TGTGCCAGCAGCTACCCCAGCGGGGTGGGCGCAGATACGCAGTATTTT.

This rearrangement joins TRBV6-6 to TRBJ2-1; 8 bases fit TRBD1. The J segment lost 6 bases and the V segment lost 7 bases, leaving 8 bases of the junction unmatched. CDR3 length equals 14 residues. Germline-derived CDR1 and CDR2 are MNHNY and SVGAGI (reference sequence). CDR3 region: CASTFRGLLNEQFF. The CDR3 DNA sequence: TGTGCCAGCACGTTCAGGGGGCTGCTCAATGAGCAGTTCTTC.

The chain carries TRBV7-9 and TRBJ1-6; D is unresolved. There are 12 residues in the CDR3. The germline V gene has CDR1 SEHNR and CDR2 FQNEAQ (reference sequence). V gave up 4 bases and J gave up 6 bases, with 4 bases separating them. CDR3 sequence: CASSSTNSPLHF. CDR3 sequence (DNA): TGTGCCAGCAGCTCGACTAATTCACCCCTCCACTTT.

V usage is TRBV28 and J usage is TRBJ1-6; D gene ambiguous. Between the trimmed V and J ends, which lost 6 bases and 9 bases, there was a span of 15 bases. Germline V lookup: CDR1 MDHEN, CDR2 SYDVKM. The CDR3 totals 14 residues. CDR3: CASSPPGQTSPLHF. CDR3 coding DNA: TGTGCCAGCAGCCCACCGGGCCAAACTTCACCCCTCCACTTT. The complete variable domain, with remaining parts taken from reference TRBV28 and TRBJ1-6, reads DVKVTQSSRYLVKRTGEKVFLECVQDMDHENMFWYRQDPGLGLRLIYFSYDVKMKEKGDIPEGYSVSREKKERFSLILESASTNQTSMYLCASSPPGQTSPLHFGNGTRLTVT.

The V gene is TRBV20-1, the J gene TRBJ1-1; 10 bases are shared with TRBD1. CDR1 DFQATT and CDR2 SNEGSKA come from the germline V gene (reference sequence). The CDR3 has 11 amino acids. The V and J ends lost 5 bases and 11 bases, in that order; junction bases with no gene match: 5. The CDR3 sequence: CSAAVGQGAFF. CDR3 nucleotides: TGCAGTGCTGCCGTGGGACAGGGGGCTTTCTTT.

The V call is TRBV5-1, the J call TRBJ1-2, with TRBD1 identical over 10 bases. V dropped 3 bases and J dropped 4; count of bases not matched to a gene: 3. From germline, CDR1 is SGHRS and CDR2 YFSETQ. The CDR3 extends over 14 amino acids. The CDR3 loop is CASSSRDRGYGYTF. For the CDR3, the DNA is TGCGCCAGCAGCTCCCGGGACAGGGGCTATGGCTACACCTTC.